The 10 T cell receptor beta chains below come from one sample, sequenced in a study of T-cell reconstitution after alpha-beta-depleted transplantation in children (dated by TCRdb to 2016 to 2017). Library construction relied on PCR. For sequencing, an Illumina HiSeq 2500 was employed. Molecular barcoding was employed in the preparation of TCR libraries, with unique molecular identifiers being used to normalize TCRbeta repertoire quantification. The public sequencing data were trimmed at Q25 with fastp and processed into clonotypes with MiXCR by TCRdb, which kept only in-frame beta chains. Every CDR3 protein is listed once, alongside the most common genes and DNA of its rows. A total of fewer than 400,000 distinct CDR3 sequences appear in this sample, just over 20% of them only once. Around 4% of the sample is in the top ten clones. The sample here was PBMCs from the stem cell graft donor, taken from the stem cell graft. Receptors originate from a human donor who donated a stem cell graft to a child with acute myeloid leukemia.

This clonotype has just a few counts. The rearrangement uses TRBV5-6 and TRBJ2-7; no firm D call. The V gene's germline CDR1 is SGHDT and CDR2 YYEEEE. The CDR3 runs to 16 residues. Trimming took off 0 bases at V and 0 bases at J, with 13 bases between the two ends. CDR3 residues: CASSLADLGYSYEQYF. The CDR3, as DNA: TGTGCCAGCAGCTTGGCCGATTTGGGGTACTCCTACGAGCAGTACTTC.

The chain joins TRBV5-1 to TRBJ2-7; TRBD2 matches 9 bases. The CDR3 has 15 residues. V lost 4 bases to trimming and J lost 1 base; unmatched junction nucleotides: 6. Per germline, CDR1 SGHRS and CDR2 YFSETQ. This CDR3 reads CASSASLAGSYEQYF. Written as DNA, the CDR3 is TGCGCCAGCAGCGCCAGCCTAGCGGGATCCTACGAGCAGTACTTC.

This clonotype was found many times. This rearrangement joins TRBV6-5 to TRBJ2-1; D uncertain. The CDR3 contains 12 residues. V was pared by 6 bases and J by 12 bases, with 15 bases between. CDR1 is MNHEY, CDR2 SVGAGI, per germline. The CDR3 bases are TGTGCCAGCAGGGGCGGCGGAATCAGGCAGTTCTTC. Amino acids: CASRGGGIRQFF.

This clonotype was picked up a small number of times. The rearrangement joins TRBV12-3 or TRBV12-4 to TRBJ1-6, with unresolved D. The germline V and J ends were trimmed by 0 bases and 6 bases, with 3 bases remaining between them. The CDR3 runs 13 residues. The CDR3 DNA is TGTGCCAGCAGTTTAGCCTCTAATTCACCCCTCCACTTT. Protein product: CASSLASNSPLHF.

The chain couples TRBV6-2 or TRBV6-3 to TRBJ2-1, with D hard to call. Germline-derived CDR1 and CDR2 are MNHEY and SVGEGT. V lost 1 base to trimming and J lost 3 bases, with 13 bases between them. The CDR3 length is 16 residues. Here the CDR3 reads CASSYFRGSIYNEQFF. CDR3 sequence (DNA): TGTGCCAGCAGTTACTTCCGCGGCAGTATCTACAATGAGCAGTTCTTC.

The V gene is TRBV7-9, the J gene TRBJ2-7; D remains unclear. The CDR3 loop spans 14 amino acids. Germline loops: CDR1 SEHNR, CDR2 FQNEAQ (reference sequence). The V end lost 5 bases, the J end lost 2 bases, and 13 bases lay between the germline ends. The CDR3 DNA is TGTGCCAGCAGCCGCCCGGGCAGCACCTACGAGCAGTACTTC. Encoded protein: CASSRPGSTYEQYF.

This clonotype was seen at least ten times. The genes are TRBV20-1 and TRBJ2-2; D might be TRBD1 (6 bases). Germline CDR1 DFQATT, CDR2 SNEGSKA (reference sequence). Trimming removed 5 bases at V and 7 bases at J, with 14 bases between. The CDR3 is 13 amino acids. In DNA form, the CDR3 reads TGCAGTGCTTCGACAGGATTAGGCGGGGAGCTGTTTTTT. It yields the protein CSASTGLGGELFF.

A few counts support this clonotype. The chain couples TRBV27 to TRBJ2-3, with 8 bases fitting TRBD2. Per germline, CDR1 MNHEY and CDR2 SMNVEV (reference sequence). This CDR3 is 14 amino acids long. The junction had 8 bases not matched to a gene; V was cut back by 6 bases and J by 6 bases. The chain's CDR3 is CASRSGSGFDTQYF. The DNA of the CDR3 is TGTGCCAGCAGGAGCGGGAGTGGTTTTGATACGCAGTATTTT.

The chain joins TRBV15 to TRBJ2-7, with no clear D. This CDR3 is built from 15 residues. V lost 0 bases and J lost 1, with 10 bases in between. Germline V lookup: CDR1 LNHNV, CDR2 YYDKDF (reference sequence). The CDR3 coding sequence is TGTGCCACCAGCAGAGATTTTACAGTATCCTACGAGCAGTACTTC. It codes for CATSRDFTVSYEQYF.

The sample holds many counts of this clonotype. V is TRBV29-1 and J is TRBJ2-3; maybe TRBD2 (5 bases). This CDR3 is built from 11 residues. Germline lookup yields CDR1 SQVTM and CDR2 ANQGSEA. V was cut by 4 bases and J by 5 bases, with 7 bases left in between. CDR3 in DNA: TGCAGCGTTGCAAGCGGAGATACGCAGTATTTT. It codes for CSVASGDTQYF.